This entry concerns a single TCR beta chain. The antigen remains unidentified. CDR3 length: 14 amino acids. The germline gives CDR1 MNHNY, CDR2 SVGAGI (reference sequence). Between the trimmed V and J ends, which lost 6 bases and 3 bases, there was a span of 14 bases. The source of the sample is a study of T cells in localized non-small cell lung cancer. General observations from the study: The highest T cell clonality was in uninvolved adjacent lung, above tumor. Across samples, adjacent lung featured a median roughly 60 of the top 100 tumor clones. Because only a single region of the tumor was sequenced, heterogeneity remains possible. Higher T cell density in the blood was associated with longer overall survival, whereas higher adjacent-lung clonality associated with shorter survival.

The protocol was immunoSEQ multiplex PCR, while the TCRdb copy is restricted to in-frame clones and leaves out a portion. The table has 65,000 to 90,000 clones, about 78% seen once. The TCR sequence derives from a man aged 35 to 70 with stage II squamous cell lung carcinoma. This rearrangement joins TRBV6-6 to TRBJ2-5; maybe TRBD1 (6 bases). The sequencing here drew on PBMCs, taken before any cancer treatment. The CDR3, as DNA: TGTGCCAGCAGGAAGAGCGGACAGAAAGAGACCCAGTACTTC. It encodes CASRKSGQKETQYF.